This TCR beta chain is drawn from a study of blood T cells in healthy people across ages. A sample-barcoded 5' primer and a J-beta primer mix were used in a second PCR of roughly 6 to 11 cycles. Samples each returned at least 3 million CDR3-containing paired-end reads. MiXCR, run by TCRdb on the 5' RACE reads, gives a single entry per CDR3 protein. The sample lists a few hundred thousand distinct CDR3 sequences, 25% to 35% seen once, with about 3.9% in the top ten. Study-level results: Percentage of naive T cells showed a strong correlation with TCR beta diversity.

The CDR3 has 16 amino acids. Germline V gives CDR1 KGHSH, CDR2 LQKENI. Unmatched junction bases numbered 14, after V lost 6 bases and J lost 5 bases. With respect to this clonotype: Its matching antigen is unknown.

In addition, the sample was reused for a study of T cells of mothers and their children. That source adds: For the second PCR, the M1S primer put in sample barcodes and 2-4 random nucleotides.

This sequence joins TRBV18 and TRBJ2-7; 9 nucleotides agree with TRBD1. Sequencing was done on a sample of blood. This clonotype was sampled from a boy under 10 years old in good health. The CDR3 coding sequence is TGTGCCAGCTCCGACAACGCGGGGACAGGGCCTAACGAGCAGTACTTC. Translating it yields CASSDNAGTGPNEQYF.